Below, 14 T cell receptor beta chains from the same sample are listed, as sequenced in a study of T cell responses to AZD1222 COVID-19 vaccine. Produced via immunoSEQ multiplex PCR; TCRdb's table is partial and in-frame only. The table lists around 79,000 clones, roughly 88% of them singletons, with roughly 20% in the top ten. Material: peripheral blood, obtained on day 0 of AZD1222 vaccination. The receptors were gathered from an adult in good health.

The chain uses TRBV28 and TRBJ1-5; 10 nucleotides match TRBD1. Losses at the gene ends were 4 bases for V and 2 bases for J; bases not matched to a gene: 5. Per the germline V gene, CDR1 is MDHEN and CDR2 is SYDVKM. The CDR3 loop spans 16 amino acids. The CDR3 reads CASSSRDRGGNQPQHF. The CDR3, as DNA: TGTGCCAGCAGTTCCCGGGACAGGGGCGGCAATCAGCCCCAGCATTTT.

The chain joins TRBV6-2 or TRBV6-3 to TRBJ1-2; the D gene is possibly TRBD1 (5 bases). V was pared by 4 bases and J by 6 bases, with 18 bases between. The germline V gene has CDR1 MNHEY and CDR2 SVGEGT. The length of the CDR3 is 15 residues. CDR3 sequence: CASSLRHGTGDGYTF. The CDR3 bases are TGTGCCAGCAGTTTACGTCACGGGACGGGCGATGGCTACACCTTC.

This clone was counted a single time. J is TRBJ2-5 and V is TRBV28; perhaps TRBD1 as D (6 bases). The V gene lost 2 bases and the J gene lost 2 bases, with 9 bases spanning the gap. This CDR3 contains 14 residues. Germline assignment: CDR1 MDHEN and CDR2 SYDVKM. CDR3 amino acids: CASSLGDTQETQYF. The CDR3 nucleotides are TGTGCCAGCAGTTTAGGGGACACGCAAGAGACCCAGTACTTC.

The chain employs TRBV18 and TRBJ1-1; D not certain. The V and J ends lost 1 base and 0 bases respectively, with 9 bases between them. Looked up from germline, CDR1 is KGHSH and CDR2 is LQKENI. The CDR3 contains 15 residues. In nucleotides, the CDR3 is TGTGCCAGCTCACCACGCCCGGGAATGAACACTGAAGCTTTCTTT. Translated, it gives CASSPRPGMNTEAFF. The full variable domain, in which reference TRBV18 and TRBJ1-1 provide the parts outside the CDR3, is NAGVMQNPRHLVRRRGQEARLRCSPMKGHSHVYWYRQLPEEGLKFMVYLQKENIIDESGMPKERFSAEFPKEGPSILRIQQVVRGDSAAYFCASSPRPGMNTEAFFGQGTRLTVV.

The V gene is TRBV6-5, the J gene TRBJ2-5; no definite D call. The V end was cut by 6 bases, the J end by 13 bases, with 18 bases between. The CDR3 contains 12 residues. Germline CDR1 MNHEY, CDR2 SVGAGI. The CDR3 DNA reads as TGTGCCAGCAGAGCCTCGGATCAGCCTACGTACTTC. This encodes CASRASDQPTYF.

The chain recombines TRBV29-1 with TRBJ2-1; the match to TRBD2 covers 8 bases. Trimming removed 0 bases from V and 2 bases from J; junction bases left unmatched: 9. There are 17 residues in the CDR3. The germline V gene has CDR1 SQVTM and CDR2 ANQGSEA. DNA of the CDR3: TGCAGCGTTGAAGATGCTATTCGACTAGCGCCCTACAATGAGCAGTTCTTC. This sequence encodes CSVEDAIRLAPYNEQFF.

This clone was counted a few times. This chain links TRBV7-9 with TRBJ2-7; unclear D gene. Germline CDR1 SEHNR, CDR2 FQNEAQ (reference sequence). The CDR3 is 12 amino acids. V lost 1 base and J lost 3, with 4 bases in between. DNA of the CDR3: TGTGCCAGCAGCTTAGAAGTCTACGAGCAGTACTTC. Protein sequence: CASSLEVYEQYF. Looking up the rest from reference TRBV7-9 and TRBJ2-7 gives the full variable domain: DTGVSQNPRHKITKRGQNVTFRCDPISEHNRLYWYRQTLGQGPEFLTYFQNEAQLEKSRLLSDRFSAERPKGSFSTLEIQRTEQGDSAMYLCASSLEVYEQYFGPGTRLTVT.

The CDR3 region is CASRAPGLVAYEQYF. The CDR3 DNA sequence: TGTGCCAGCAGGGCTCCGGGACTAGTGGCGTACGAGCAGTACTTC. The chain recombines TRBV7-2 with TRBJ2-7; 8 bases align to TRBD2. V was clipped by 6 bases and J by 4 bases; unmatched bases: 11. The CDR3 is 15 residues long. The germline CDR1 and CDR2 sequences are SGHTA and FQGNSA.

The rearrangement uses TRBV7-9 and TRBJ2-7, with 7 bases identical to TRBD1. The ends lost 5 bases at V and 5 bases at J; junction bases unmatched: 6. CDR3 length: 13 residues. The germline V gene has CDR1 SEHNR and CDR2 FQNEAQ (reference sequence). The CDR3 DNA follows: TGTGCCAGCAGCCCAGGGGGTGCCCACGAGCAGTACTTC. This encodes CASSPGGAHEQYF. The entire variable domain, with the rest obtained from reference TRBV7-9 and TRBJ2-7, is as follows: DTGVSQNPRHKITKRGQNVTFRCDPISEHNRLYWYRQTLGQGPEFLTYFQNEAQLEKSRLLSDRFSAERPKGSFSTLEIQRTEQGDSAMYLCASSPGGAHEQYFGPGTRLTVT.

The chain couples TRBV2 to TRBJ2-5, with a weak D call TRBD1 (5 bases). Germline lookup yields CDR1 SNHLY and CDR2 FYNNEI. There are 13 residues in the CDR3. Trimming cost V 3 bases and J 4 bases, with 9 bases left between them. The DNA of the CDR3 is TGTGCCAGCAGTGATATGGGGCGAGAGACCCAGTACTTC. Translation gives CASSDMGRETQYF.

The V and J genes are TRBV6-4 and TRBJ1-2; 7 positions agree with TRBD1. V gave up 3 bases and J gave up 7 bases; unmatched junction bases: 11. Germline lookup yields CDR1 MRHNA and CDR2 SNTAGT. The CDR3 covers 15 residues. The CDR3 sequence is CASSESQGEFGGYTF. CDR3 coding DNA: TGTGCCAGCAGTGAAAGCCAGGGGGAGTTTGGTGGCTACACCTTC.

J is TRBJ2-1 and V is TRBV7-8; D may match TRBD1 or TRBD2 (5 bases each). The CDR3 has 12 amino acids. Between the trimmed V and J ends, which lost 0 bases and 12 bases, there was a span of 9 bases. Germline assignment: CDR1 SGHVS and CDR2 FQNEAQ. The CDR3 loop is CASSLAGDVQFF. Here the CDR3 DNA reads TGTGCCAGCAGCTTAGCAGGGGACGTGCAGTTCTTC.

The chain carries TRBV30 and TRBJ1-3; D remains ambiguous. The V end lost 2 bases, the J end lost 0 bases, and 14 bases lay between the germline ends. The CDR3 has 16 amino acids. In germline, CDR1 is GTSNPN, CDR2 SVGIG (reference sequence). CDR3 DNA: TGTGCCTGGAGTCCCACCCAGGCTTACTCTGGAAACACCATATATTTT. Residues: CAWSPTQAYSGNTIYF. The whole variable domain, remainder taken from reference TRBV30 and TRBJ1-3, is SQTIHQWPATLVQPVGSPLSLECTVEGTSNPNLYWYRQAAGRGLQLLFYSVGIGQISSEVPQNLSASRPQDRQFILSSKKLLLSDSGFYLCAWSPTQAYSGNTIYFGEGSWLTVV.

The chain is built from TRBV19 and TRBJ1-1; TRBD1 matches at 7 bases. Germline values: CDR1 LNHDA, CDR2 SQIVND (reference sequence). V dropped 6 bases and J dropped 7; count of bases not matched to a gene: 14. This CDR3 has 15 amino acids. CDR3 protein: CASSWALGQTFEAFF. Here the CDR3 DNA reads TGTGCCAGTAGCTGGGCCCTGGGACAGACTTTTGAAGCTTTCTTT.